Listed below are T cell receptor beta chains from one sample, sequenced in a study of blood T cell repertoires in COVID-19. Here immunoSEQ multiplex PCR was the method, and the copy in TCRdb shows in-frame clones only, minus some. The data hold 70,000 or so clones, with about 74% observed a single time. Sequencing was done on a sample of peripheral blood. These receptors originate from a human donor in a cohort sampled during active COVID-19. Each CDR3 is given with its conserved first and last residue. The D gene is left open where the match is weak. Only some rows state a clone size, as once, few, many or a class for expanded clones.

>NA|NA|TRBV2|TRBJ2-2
CASSDAGSEAGELFF
TGTGCCAGCAGTGACGCGGGTAGTGAAGCCGGGGAGCTGTTTTTT
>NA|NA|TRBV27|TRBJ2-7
CASSPQYEQYF
TGTGCCAGCAGCCCCCAGTACGAGCAGTACTTC
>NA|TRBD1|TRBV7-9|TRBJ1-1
CASSSPGTGFLFTEAFF
TGTGCCAGCAGCTCGCCCGGGACAGGGTTCCTGTTCACTGAAGCTTTCTTT
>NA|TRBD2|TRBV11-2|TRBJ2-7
CASSSLRAGGPNEQYF
TGTGCCAGCAGCTCCTTACGGGCGGGAGGGCCAAACGAGCAGTACTTC
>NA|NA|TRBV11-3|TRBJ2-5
CASSLGGAQETQYF
TGTGCCAGCAGCTTAGGTGGGGCCCAAGAGACCCAGTACTTC
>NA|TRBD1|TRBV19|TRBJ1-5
CASSTGQGHQPQHF
TGTGCCAGTAGTACCGGACAGGGACACCAGCCCCAGCATTTT
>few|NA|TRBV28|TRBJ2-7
CASTKVAGNYEQYF
TGTGCCAGCACCAAGGTCGCAGGCAACTACGAGCAGTACTTC
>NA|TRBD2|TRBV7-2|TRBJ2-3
CASSFRLAGGTDTQYF
TGTGCCAGCAGCTTTAGGCTAGCGGGGGGCACAGATACGCAGTATTTT
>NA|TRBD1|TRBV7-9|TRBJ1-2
CASSLAGGDYTF
TGTGCCAGCAGCTTAGCAGGGGGCGACTACACCTTC
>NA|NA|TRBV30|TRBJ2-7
CAWSVGQAPSYEQYF
TGTGCCTGGAGTGTAGGCCAGGCCCCCTCCTACGAGCAGTACTTC
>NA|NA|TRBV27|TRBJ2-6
CASSMGRTSGANVLTF
TGTGCCAGCAGTATGGGGCGTACCTCTGGGGCCAACGTCCTGACTTTC
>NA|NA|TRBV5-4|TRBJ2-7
CASSLDGTRGNEQYF
TGTGCCAGCAGCTTGGATGGGACAAGGGGCAACGAGCAGTACTTC
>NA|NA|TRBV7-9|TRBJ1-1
CASSLGGSSAEAFF
TGTGCCAGCAGCTTAGGAGGTAGTTCGGCTGAAGCTTTCTTT
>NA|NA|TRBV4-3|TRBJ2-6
CASSPQGTYEGSGANVLTF
TGCGCCAGCAGCCCTCAGGGGACCTATGAGGGTTCTGGGGCCAACGTCCTGACTTTC
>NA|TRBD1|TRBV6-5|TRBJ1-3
CASRTGGIGNTIYF
TGTGCCAGCAGGACAGGGGGCATTGGAAACACCATATATTTT
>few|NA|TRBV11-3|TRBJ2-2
CASQSRTNTGELFF
TGTGCCAGCCAAAGTAGGACAAACACCGGGGAGCTGTTTTTT
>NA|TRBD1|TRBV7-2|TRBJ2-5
CASSSTTGGETQYF
TGTGCCAGCAGCTCCACGACAGGGGGAGAGACCCAGTACTTC
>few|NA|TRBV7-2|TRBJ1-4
CASSLGGQPNEKLFF
TGTGCCAGCAGCTTAGGAGGACAGCCTAATGAAAAACTGTTTTTT
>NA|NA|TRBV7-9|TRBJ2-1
CASSRATGANPEQFF
TGTGCCAGCAGCCGGGCCACAGGCGCTAACCCTGAGCAGTTCTTC
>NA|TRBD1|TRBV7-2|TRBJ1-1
CASSRTGVTEAFF
TGTGCCAGCAGCCGAACAGGGGTCACTGAAGCTTTCTTT
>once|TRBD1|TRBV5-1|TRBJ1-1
CASSLTTGLVNTEAFF
TGCGCCAGCAGCTTAACGACAGGGCTCGTCAACACTGAAGCTTTCTTT
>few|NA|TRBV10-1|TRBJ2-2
CASSDRAANTGELFF
TGCGCCAGCAGTGACAGGGCCGCGAACACCGGGGAGCTGTTTTTT
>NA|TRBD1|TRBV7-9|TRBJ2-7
CASSLGQANFLSLEQYF
TGTGCCAGCAGCCTAGGACAGGCGAACTTCCTTAGTTTGGAGCAGTACTTC
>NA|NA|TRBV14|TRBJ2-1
CASSQDLSNEQFF
TGTGCCAGCAGTCAAGACCTGTCCAATGAGCAGTTCTTC
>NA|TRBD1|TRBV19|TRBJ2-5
CASSMTGTQETQYF
TGTGCCAGTAGTATGACAGGGACCCAAGAGACCCAGTACTTC
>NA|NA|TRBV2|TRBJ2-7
CASSRPGHSSYEQYF
TGTGCCAGCAGTCGACCGGGACACAGCTCCTACGAGCAGTACTTC
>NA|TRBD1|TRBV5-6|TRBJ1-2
CASSLPTGETHTF
TGTGCCAGCAGCTTACCCACAGGGGAAACCCACACCTTC
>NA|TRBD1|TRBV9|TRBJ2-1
CASSVSPGQGYNEQFF
TGTGCCAGCAGCGTAAGTCCGGGACAGGGCTACAATGAGCAGTTCTTC
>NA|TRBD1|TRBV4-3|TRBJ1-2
CASSQEWDRGGYGYTF
TGCGCCAGCAGCCAAGAGTGGGACAGGGGAGGTTATGGCTACACCTTC
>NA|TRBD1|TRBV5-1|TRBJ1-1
CASSLGGQSMNTEAFF
TGCGCCAGCAGCTTGGGGGGACAGAGCATGAACACTGAAGCTTTCTTT
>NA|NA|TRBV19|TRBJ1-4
CASSTAGVNEKLFF
TGTGCCAGTAGTACCGCAGGGGTAAATGAAAAACTGTTTTTT
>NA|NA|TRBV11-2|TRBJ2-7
CASSPVNRAYEQYF
TGTGCCAGCAGCCCCGTTAATCGGGCCTACGAGCAGTACTTC
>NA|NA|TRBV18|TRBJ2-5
CASSPDRQETQYF
TGTGCCAGCTCACCAGACAGACAAGAGACCCAGTACTTC
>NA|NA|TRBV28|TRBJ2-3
CASSLDRQSSFTDTQYF
TGTGCCAGCAGTCTCGACAGGCAATCCTCTTTCACAGATACGCAGTATTTT
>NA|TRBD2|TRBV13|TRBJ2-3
CASSLWSSGSPFAGTQYF
TGTGCCAGCAGCTTATGGTCTAGCGGGAGCCCTTTTGCGGGTACGCAGTATTTT
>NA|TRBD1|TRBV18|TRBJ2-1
CASSPSTGGFYNEQFF
TGTGCCAGCTCACCCTCGACAGGGGGTTTCTACAATGAGCAGTTCTTC
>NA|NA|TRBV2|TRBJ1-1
CASSYRVKGEAFF
TGTGCCAGCAGTTACAGGGTGAAAGGTGAAGCTTTCTTT
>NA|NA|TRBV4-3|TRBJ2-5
CASSQGYTTQETQYF
TGCGCCAGCAGCCAAGGGTACACCACCCAAGAGACCCAGTACTTC
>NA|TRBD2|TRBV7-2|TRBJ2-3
CASSLAGLAGDDTQYF
TGTGCCAGCAGCTTAGCGGGGTTAGCGGGGGACGATACGCAGTATTTT
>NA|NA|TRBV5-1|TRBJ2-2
CASSLLSGTGELFF
TGCGCCAGCAGCTTGTTATCGGGGACCGGGGAGCTGTTTTTT
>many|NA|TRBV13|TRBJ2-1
CASSFDREVYNEQFF
TGTGCCAGCAGCTTTGACAGGGAGGTTTACAATGAGCAGTTCTTC
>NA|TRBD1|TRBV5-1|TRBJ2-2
CASSLAGTGPGELFF
TGCGCCAGCAGCTTGGCCGGGACAGGGCCTGGGGAGCTGTTTTTT
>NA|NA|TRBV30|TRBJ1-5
CAWSAERDQPQHF
TGTGCCTGGAGTGCTGAGCGGGATCAGCCCCAGCATTTT
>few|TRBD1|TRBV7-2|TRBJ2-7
CASSAKGWQGAPEQYF
TGTGCCAGCAGCGCGAAGGGTTGGCAGGGGGCGCCCGAGCAGTACTTC
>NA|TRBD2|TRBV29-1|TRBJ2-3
CSAKRLAGGPMTDTQYF
TGCAGCGCGAAAAGACTAGCGGGGGGGCCTATGACAGATACGCAGTATTTT
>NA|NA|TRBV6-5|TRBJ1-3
CASAPGGLRGNTIYF
TGTGCCAGCGCTCCGGGGGGTCTAAGAGGAAACACCATATATTTT
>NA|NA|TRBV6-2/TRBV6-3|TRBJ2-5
CASSSKLDPQETQYF
TGTGCCAGCAGTTCCAAACTAGATCCCCAAGAGACCCAGTACTTC
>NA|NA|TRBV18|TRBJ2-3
CASSPPQGDTQYF
TGTGCCAGCTCACCACCCCAGGGAGATACGCAGTATTTT
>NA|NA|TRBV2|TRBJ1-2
CASSEGRLANYGYTF
TGTGCCAGCAGTGAAGGCCGGCTAGCTAACTATGGCTACACCTTC
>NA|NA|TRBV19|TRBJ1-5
CASRMTAGNQPQHF
TGTGCCAGTAGAATGACAGCCGGCAATCAGCCCCAGCATTTT
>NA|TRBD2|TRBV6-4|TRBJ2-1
CASRGLAGTRGNEQFF
TGTGCCAGCAGGGGACTAGCGGGGACCCGGGGGAATGAGCAGTTCTTC
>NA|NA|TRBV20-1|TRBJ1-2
CGSQVNYGYTF
TGCGGATCACAGGTGAACTATGGCTACACCTTC
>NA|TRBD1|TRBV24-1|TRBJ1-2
CATSDVGRTGGGYTF
TGTGCCACCAGTGACGTAGGAAGGACAGGGGGCGGCTACACCTTC
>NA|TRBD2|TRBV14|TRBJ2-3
CASSPPRLALTDTQYF
TGTGCCAGCAGCCCTCCCCGACTAGCTTTAACAGATACGCAGTATTTT
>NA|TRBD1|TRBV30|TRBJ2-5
CASRQGQETQYF
TGTGCCTCGCGACAGGGGCAAGAGACCCAGTACTTC
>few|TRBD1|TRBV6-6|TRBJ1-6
CASSPRGSGQLNSPLHF
TGTGCCAGCAGTCCCAGGGGGAGCGGACAGCTTAATTCACCCCTCCACTTT
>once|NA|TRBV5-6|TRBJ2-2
CASSWGTGDTGELFF
TGTGCCAGCAGCTGGGGGACTGGTGACACCGGGGAGCTGTTTTTT
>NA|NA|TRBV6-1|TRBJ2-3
CASSDRKVADTQYF
TGTGCCAGCAGTGACAGAAAAGTGGCAGATACGCAGTATTTT
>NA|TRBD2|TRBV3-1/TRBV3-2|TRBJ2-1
CASRPSGGAFNEQFF
TGTGCCAGCAGACCTAGCGGGGGGGCATTTAATGAGCAGTTCTTC
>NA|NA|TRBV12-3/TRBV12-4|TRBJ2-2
CASSLLGGGELFF
TGTGCCAGCAGTTTACTAGGGGGCGGGGAGCTGTTTTTT